This TCR beta chain was sequenced in a study of blood T cells in healthy people across ages. Drawn from each donor were around 10 milliliters of peripheral blood. Each sample provided at least 5 micrograms of extracted total RNA. The authors ran a second PCR of 7 to 11 cycles using a sample-barcoded 5' primer and a J-beta primer mix. TCRdb re-called the 5' RACE reads through MiXCR, storing one row per CDR3 protein. The table shows 600,000 or so distinct CDR3 sequences, with approximately 30% occurring only once. Study-level findings and limits: As age increased, TCR beta diversity per million T cells fell in a roughly linear fashion. More naive CD4+ cells and higher diversity were found in long-lived than in aged donors.

Unmatched junction bases numbered 0, after V lost 5 bases and J lost 2 bases. CDR3 length equals 13 residues. This clonotype appeared many times. Its specificity is unknown. This TCR came from a woman older than 75 in good health. Material for sequencing was blood. The J gene is TRBJ1-1, the V gene TRBV12-3 or TRBV12-4; 9 nucleotides line up with TRBD1. The CDR3 spells CASSTGGNTEAFF. The CDR3 region has the DNA TGTGCCAGCAGTACAGGGGGCAACACTGAAGCTTTCTTT.